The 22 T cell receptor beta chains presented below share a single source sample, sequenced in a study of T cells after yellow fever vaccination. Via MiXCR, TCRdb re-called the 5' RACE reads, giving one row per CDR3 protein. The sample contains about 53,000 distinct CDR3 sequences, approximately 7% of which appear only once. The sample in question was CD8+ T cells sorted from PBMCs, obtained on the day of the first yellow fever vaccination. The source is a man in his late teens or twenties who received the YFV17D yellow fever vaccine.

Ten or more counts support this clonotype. The CDR3 here is CASSQGPAPLHF. Here the CDR3 DNA reads TGCGCCAGCAGCCAAGGACCTGCACCCCTCCACTTT. V and J are TRBV4-1 and TRBJ1-6; D gene unclear. The CDR3 is 12 amino acids. Germline CDR1 is MGHRA and CDR2 is YSYEKL. Between the trimmed V and J ends, which lost 1 base and 11 bases, there was a span of 6 bases.

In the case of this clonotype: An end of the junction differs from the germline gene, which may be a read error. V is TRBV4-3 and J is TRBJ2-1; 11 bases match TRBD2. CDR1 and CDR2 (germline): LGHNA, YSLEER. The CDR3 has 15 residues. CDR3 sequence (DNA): TGCGCCAGCAACCAATTAGCGGGGGGGCCCAGTGAGCAGTTCTTC. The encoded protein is CASNQLAGGPSEQFF.

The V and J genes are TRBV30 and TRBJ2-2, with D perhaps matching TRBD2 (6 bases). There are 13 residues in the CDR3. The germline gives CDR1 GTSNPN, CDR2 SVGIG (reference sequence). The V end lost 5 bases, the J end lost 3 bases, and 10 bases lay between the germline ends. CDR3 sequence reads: CAWAGGYTGELFF. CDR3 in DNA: TGTGCCTGGGCCGGAGGGTACACCGGGGAGCTGTTTTTT.

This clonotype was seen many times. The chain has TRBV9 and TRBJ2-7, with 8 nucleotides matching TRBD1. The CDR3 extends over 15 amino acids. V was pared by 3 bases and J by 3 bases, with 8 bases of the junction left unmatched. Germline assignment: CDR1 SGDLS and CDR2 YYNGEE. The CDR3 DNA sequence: TGTGCCAGCAGCGCAGGCCCAGGACAGGGCTACGAGCAGTACTTC. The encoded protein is CASSAGPGQGYEQYF.

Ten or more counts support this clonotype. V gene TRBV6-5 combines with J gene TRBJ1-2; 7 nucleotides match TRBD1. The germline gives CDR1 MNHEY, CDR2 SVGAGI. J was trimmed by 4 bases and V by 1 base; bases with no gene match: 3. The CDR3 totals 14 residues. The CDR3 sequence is CASSYLGQFYGYTF. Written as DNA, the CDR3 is TGTGCCAGCAGTTACTTGGGACAGTTCTATGGCTACACCTTC.

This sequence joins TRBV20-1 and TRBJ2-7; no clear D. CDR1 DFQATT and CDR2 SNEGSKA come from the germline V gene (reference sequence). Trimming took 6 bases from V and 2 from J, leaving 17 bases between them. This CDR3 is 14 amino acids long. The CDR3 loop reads CSAQAVASTYEQYF. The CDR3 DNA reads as TGCAGTGCCCAAGCTGTGGCGTCGACCTACGAGCAGTACTTC.

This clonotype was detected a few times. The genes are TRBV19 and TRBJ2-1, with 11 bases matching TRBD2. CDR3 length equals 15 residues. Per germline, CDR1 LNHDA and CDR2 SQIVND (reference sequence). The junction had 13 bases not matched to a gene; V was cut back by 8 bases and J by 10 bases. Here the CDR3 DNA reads TGTGCCAGTGCTCGGACTAGCGGGCCCCCGGGGGAGCAGTTCTTC. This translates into CASARTSGPPGEQFF.

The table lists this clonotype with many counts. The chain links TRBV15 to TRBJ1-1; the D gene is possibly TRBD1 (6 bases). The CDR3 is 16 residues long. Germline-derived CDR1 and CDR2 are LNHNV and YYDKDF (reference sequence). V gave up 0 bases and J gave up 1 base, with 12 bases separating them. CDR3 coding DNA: TGTGCCACCAGCAGAGATGGGGGACAATCGAACACTGAAGCTTTCTTT. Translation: CATSRDGGQSNTEAFF.

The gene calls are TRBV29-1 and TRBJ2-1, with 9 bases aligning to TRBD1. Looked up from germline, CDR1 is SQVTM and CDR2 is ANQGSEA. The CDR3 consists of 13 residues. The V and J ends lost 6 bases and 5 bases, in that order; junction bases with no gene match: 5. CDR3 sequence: CSVDRGMDNEQFF. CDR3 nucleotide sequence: TGCAGCGTGGACAGGGGTATGGACAATGAGCAGTTCTTC.

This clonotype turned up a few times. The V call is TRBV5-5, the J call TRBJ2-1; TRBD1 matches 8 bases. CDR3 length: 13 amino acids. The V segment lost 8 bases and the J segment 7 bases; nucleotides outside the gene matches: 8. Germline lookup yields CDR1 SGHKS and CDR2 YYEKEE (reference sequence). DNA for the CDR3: TGTGCCAGGGGCCCCTGGACAGGGAATGAGCAGTTCTTC. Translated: CARGPWTGNEQFF.

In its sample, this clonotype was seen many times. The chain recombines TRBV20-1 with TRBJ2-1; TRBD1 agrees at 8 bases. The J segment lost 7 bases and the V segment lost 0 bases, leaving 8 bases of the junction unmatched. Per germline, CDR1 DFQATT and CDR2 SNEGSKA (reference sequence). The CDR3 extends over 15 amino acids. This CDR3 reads CSARDNQGAWNEQFF. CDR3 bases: TGCAGTGCTAGAGATAACCAGGGGGCATGGAATGAGCAGTTCTTC.

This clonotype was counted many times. CDR3 loop: CAISESWLERSGTDTQYF. The CDR3 nucleotides are TGTGCCATCAGTGAGTCTTGGCTTGAAAGGAGCGGCACAGATACGCAGTATTTT. The chain uses TRBV10-3 and TRBJ2-3; no firm D call. Germline V CDR1 and CDR2: ENHRY, SYGVKD. The V end was cut by 0 bases, the J end by 1 base, with 17 bases between. The CDR3 totals 18 residues.

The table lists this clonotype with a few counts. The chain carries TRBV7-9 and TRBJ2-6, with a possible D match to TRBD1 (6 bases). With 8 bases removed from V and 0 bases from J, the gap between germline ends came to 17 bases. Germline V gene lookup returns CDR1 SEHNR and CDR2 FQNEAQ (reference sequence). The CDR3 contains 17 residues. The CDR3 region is CASGPGHQTSGANVLTF. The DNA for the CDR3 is TGTGCCAGCGGACCGGGACACCAGACCTCTGGGGCCAACGTCCTGACTTTC.

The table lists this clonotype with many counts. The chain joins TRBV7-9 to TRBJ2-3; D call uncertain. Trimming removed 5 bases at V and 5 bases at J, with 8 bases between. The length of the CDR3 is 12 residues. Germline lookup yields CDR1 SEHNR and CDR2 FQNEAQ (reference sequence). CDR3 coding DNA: TGTGCCAGCAGCCTCTCGGGAGATACGCAGTATTTT. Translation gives CASSLSGDTQYF.

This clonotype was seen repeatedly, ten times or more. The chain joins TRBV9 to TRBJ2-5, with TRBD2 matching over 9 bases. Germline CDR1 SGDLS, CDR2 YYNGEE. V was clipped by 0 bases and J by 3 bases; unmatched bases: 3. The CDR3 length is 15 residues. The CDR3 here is CASSVGTSDKETQYF. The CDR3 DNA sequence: TGTGCCAGCAGCGTAGGGACTAGCGATAAAGAGACCCAGTACTTC.

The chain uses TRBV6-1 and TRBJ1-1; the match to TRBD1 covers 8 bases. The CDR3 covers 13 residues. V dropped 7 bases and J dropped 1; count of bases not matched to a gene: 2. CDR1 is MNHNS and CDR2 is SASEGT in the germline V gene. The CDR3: CASTGTGNTEAFF. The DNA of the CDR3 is TGTGCCAGCACCGGGACAGGGAACACTGAAGCTTTCTTT.

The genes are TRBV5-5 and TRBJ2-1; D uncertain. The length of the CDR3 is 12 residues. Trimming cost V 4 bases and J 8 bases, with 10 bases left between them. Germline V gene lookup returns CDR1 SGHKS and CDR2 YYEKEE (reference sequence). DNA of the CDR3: TGTGCCAGCAGCGCCCATGTAGATGAGCAGTTCTTC. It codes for CASSAHVDEQFF. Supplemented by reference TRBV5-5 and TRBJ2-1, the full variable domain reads DAGVTQSPTHLIKTRGQQVTLRCSPISGHKSVSWYQQVLGQGPQFIFQYYEKEERGRGNFPDRFSARQFPNYSSELNVNALLLGDSALYLCASSAHVDEQFFGPGTRLTVL.

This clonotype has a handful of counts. The CDR3, as DNA: TGCGCCAGCAGCCGACTGGATGAGCAGTTCTTC. Amino acids: CASSRLDEQFF. The J gene is TRBJ2-1, the V gene TRBV5-1; D is unclear. CDR1 and CDR2 (germline): SGHRS, YFSETQ. The ends were cut back, 4 bases at V and 8 bases at J, with 7 bases in the middle. CDR3 length: 11 residues. The complete variable domain, with remaining parts taken from reference TRBV5-1 and TRBJ2-1, reads KAGVTQTPRYLIKTRGQQVTLSCSPISGHRSVSWYQQTPGQGLQFLFEYFSETQRNKGNFPGRFSGRQFSNSRSEMNVSTLELGDSALYLCASSRLDEQFFGPGTRLTVL.

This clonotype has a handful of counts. CDR3 region: CASSANTGELFF. The CDR3 coding sequence is TGTGCCAGCAGCGCGAACACCGGGGAGCTGTTTTTT. The chain is built from TRBV9 and TRBJ2-2, with D uncertain. Deletions cut 3 bases from V and 0 bases from J, with 0 bases between. Per the germline V gene, CDR1 is SGDLS and CDR2 is YYNGEE. The CDR3 runs 12 residues.

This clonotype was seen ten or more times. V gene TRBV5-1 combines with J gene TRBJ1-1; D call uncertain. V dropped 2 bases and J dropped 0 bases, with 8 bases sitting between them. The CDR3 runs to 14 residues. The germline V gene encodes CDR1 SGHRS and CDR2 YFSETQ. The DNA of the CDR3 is TGCGCCAGCAGCTTACGGAGCATGAACACTGAAGCTTTCTTT. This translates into CASSLRSMNTEAFF.

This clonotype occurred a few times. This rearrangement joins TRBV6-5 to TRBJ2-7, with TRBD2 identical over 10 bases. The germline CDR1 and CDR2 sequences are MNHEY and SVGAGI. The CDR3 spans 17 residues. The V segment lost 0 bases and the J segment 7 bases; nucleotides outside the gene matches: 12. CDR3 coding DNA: TGTGCCAGCAGTTACTCAGGGGTAGCGGGGGGCCCCGGGGAGCAGTACTTC. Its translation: CASSYSGVAGGPGEQYF.

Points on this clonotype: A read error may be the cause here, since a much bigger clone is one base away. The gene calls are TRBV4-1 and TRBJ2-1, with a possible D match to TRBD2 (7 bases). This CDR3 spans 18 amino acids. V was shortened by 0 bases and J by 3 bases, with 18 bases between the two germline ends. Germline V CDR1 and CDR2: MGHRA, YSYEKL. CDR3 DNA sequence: TGCGCCAGCAGCCAAGAGCCCGCACAGGGAGGGTGCTACAATGAGCAGTTCTTC. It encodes CASSQEPAQGGCYNEQFF.